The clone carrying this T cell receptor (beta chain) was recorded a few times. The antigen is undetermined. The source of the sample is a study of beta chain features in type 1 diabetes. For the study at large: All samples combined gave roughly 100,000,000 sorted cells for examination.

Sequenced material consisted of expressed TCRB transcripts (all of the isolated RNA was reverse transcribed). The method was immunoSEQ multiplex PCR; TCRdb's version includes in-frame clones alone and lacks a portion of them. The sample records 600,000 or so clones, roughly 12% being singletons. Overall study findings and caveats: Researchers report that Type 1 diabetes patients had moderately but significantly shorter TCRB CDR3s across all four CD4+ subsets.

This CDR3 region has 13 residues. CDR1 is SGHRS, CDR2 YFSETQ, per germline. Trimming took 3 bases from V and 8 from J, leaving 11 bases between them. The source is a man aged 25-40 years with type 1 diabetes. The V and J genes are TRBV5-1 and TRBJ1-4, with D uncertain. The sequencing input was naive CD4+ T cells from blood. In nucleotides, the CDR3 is TGCGCCAGCAGCTCTGAAGGCTGGGAAAAACTGTTTTTT. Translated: CASSSEGWEKLFF.